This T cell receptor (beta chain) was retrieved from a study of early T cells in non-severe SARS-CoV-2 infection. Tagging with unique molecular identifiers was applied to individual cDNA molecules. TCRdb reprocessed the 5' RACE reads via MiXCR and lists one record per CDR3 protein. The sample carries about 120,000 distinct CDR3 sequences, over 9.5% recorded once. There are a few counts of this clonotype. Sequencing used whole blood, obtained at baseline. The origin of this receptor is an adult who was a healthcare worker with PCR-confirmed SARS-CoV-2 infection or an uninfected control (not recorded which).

CDR3 region: CASRPDRSSYNEQFF. The CDR3 coding sequence is TGTGCCAGCAGGCCGGACAGGAGCTCCTACAATGAGCAGTTCTTC. The chain has TRBV9 and TRBJ2-1; 7 bases align to TRBD1. The J segment lost 0 bases and the V segment lost 5 bases, leaving 5 bases of the junction unmatched. The length of the CDR3 is 15 residues. Germline V gives CDR1 SGDLS, CDR2 YYNGEE.